This TCR beta chain was found in a study of spatial heterogeneity in lung cancer. Overall study: Alpha-chain sequences were consistently detected less often than beta-chain sequences.

Each molecule of TCR cDNA was tagged with one unique molecular identifier. TCRdb analysed the 5' RACE reads with MiXCR anew, one entry per CDR3 protein. The sample lists 9,500 to 15,000 distinct CDR3 sequences; roughly 6.2% were seen once. Time point described: sample taken at primary tumor resection. The input material, whole RNA from tumor, nontumor lung or frozen PBMC, was sequenced unsorted. The donor group consisted of 72 patients who had untreated, early-stage non-small cell lung cancer. The table lists this clonotype with a few counts. This CDR3 has 14 residues. J gave up 5 bases and V 6 bases, and 6 bases lay outside the gene matches. Per germline, CDR1 MNHEY and CDR2 SMNVEV (reference sequence).

Sample: normal lung tissue next to the tumor, taken at surgery. The chain uses TRBV27 and TRBJ2-1, with 8 bases lining up with TRBD1. This clonotype originated in a male donor with early-stage non-small cell lung cancer. This chain's CDR3 is CASSRTGIDNEQFF. In DNA, the CDR3 is TGTGCCAGCAGCAGGACAGGGATCGACAATGAGCAGTTCTTC.